The rows below give T cell receptor beta chains drawn from one sample of a study of cytomegalovirus exposure and HLA in healthy donors. Assay used: immunoSEQ multiplex PCR; TCRdb lists only in-frame clones, some missing. The sample holds about 60,000 clones, around three quarters seen once. Sequenced input: PBMCs. The origin of the receptors is a middle-aged woman in good health and CMV-seropositive. Both conserved end residues are part of each CDR3. D genes are given only for firm matches. Part of the rows lack a size; the others show once, few, many or a class for expanded clones.

d_call: .
v_call: TRBV10-3
clone_size: .
j_call: TRBJ1-4
cdr3_length: 16
cdr3_aa: CAISARHTTTNEKLFF
cdr3_nt: TGTGCCATCAGTGCCCGTCATACAACAACTAATGAAAAACTGTTTTTT

d_call: TRBD2
v_call: TRBV4-1
clone_size: few
j_call: TRBJ2-2
cdr3_length: 14
cdr3_aa: CASSPGGTTGELFF
cdr3_nt: TGCGCCAGCAGCCCGGGGGGGACCACCGGGGAGCTGTTTTTT

d_call: .
v_call: TRBV5-1
clone_size: .
j_call: TRBJ1-2
cdr3_length: 14
cdr3_aa: CASSFGGANYGYTF
cdr3_nt: TGCGCCAGCAGCTTTGGGGGGGCTAACTATGGCTACACCTTC

d_call: .
v_call: TRBV10-3
clone_size: .
j_call: TRBJ1-2
cdr3_length: 18
cdr3_aa: CAIQPSAPKLGANYGYTF
cdr3_nt: TGTGCCATCCAACCTTCGGCCCCGAAATTAGGAGCTAACTATGGCTACACCTTC

d_call: TRBD2
v_call: TRBV6-1
clone_size: .
j_call: TRBJ2-3
cdr3_length: 15
cdr3_aa: CASRGLAGGTDTQYF
cdr3_nt: TGTGCCAGCAGAGGACTAGCGGGGGGTACAGATACGCAGTATTTT

d_call: .
v_call: TRBV27
clone_size: .
j_call: TRBJ2-7
cdr3_length: 14
cdr3_aa: CASSSDRRSYEQYF
cdr3_nt: TGTGCCAGCAGCTCCGACAGGCGCTCCTACGAGCAGTACTTC

d_call: .
v_call: TRBV11-3
clone_size: .
j_call: TRBJ2-2
cdr3_length: 15
cdr3_aa: CASSLSSGATGELFF
cdr3_nt: TGTGCCAGCAGCTTATCGTCGGGTGCCACCGGGGAGCTGTTTTTT

d_call: .
v_call: TRBV6-1
clone_size: once
j_call: TRBJ2-1
cdr3_length: 13
cdr3_aa: CASRDPLAGGQFF
cdr3_nt: TGTGCCAGCAGAGACCCTCTTGCCGGAGGGCAGTTCTTC

d_call: .
v_call: TRBV9
clone_size: few
j_call: TRBJ1-4
cdr3_length: 15
cdr3_aa: CASSVTPDSNEKLFF
cdr3_nt: TGTGCCAGCAGCGTAACTCCGGACTCTAATGAAAAACTGTTTTTT

d_call: TRBD2
v_call: TRBV10-1
clone_size: .
j_call: TRBJ2-3
cdr3_length: 14
cdr3_aa: CASSDAGVTDTQYF
cdr3_nt: TGCGCCAGCAGTGATGCGGGGGTCACAGATACGCAGTATTTT

d_call: .
v_call: TRBV18
clone_size: .
j_call: TRBJ1-2
cdr3_length: 15
cdr3_aa: CASSPAQGGARSYTF
cdr3_nt: TGTGCCAGCTCACCAGCGCAAGGAGGGGCACGGAGCTACACCTTC

d_call: .
v_call: TRBV19
clone_size: once
j_call: TRBJ1-6
cdr3_length: 17
cdr3_aa: CASSILGASSYNSPLHF
cdr3_nt: TGTGCCAGTAGTATCCTAGGGGCGAGCTCCTATAATTCACCCCTCCACTTT

d_call: .
v_call: TRBV4-3
clone_size: .
j_call: TRBJ2-4
cdr3_length: 17
cdr3_aa: CASSQDRAGASRNIQYF
cdr3_nt: TGCGCCAGCAGCCAAGATAGGGCAGGGGCCTCGAGAAACATTCAGTACTTC

d_call: .
v_call: TRBV19
clone_size: .
j_call: TRBJ1-1
cdr3_length: 15
cdr3_aa: CASSLYPTGNTEAFF
cdr3_nt: TGTGCCAGTAGTCTATACCCAACAGGGAACACTGAAGCTTTCTTT

d_call: .
v_call: TRBV2
clone_size: .
j_call: TRBJ1-1
cdr3_length: 14
cdr3_aa: CASSLQFMNTEAFF
cdr3_nt: TGTGCCAGCAGTCTACAGTTCATGAACACTGAAGCTTTCTTT

d_call: .
v_call: TRBV6-1
clone_size: .
j_call: TRBJ1-4
cdr3_length: 14
cdr3_aa: CASSVSGAIEKLFF
cdr3_nt: TGTGCCAGCAGTGTTAGCGGGGCCATTGAAAAACTGTTTTTT

d_call: TRBD1
v_call: TRBV23-1
clone_size: few
j_call: TRBJ1-4
cdr3_length: 15
cdr3_aa: CASSQLQGFGEKLFF
cdr3_nt: TGCGCCAGCAGTCAATTACAGGGGTTTGGAGAAAAACTGTTTTTT

d_call: TRBD1
v_call: TRBV15
clone_size: .
j_call: TRBJ2-1
cdr3_length: 14
cdr3_aa: CATSPDRGFLEQFF
cdr3_nt: TGTGCCACCAGCCCGGACAGGGGGTTTTTGGAGCAGTTCTTC

d_call: .
v_call: TRBV5-1
clone_size: .
j_call: TRBJ1-1
cdr3_length: 18
cdr3_aa: CASSLGGARGVMNTEAFF
cdr3_nt: TGCGCCAGCAGCTTGGGAGGGGCCAGGGGAGTTATGAACACTGAAGCTTTCTTT

d_call: TRBD2
v_call: TRBV29-1
clone_size: .
j_call: TRBJ2-2
cdr3_length: 14
cdr3_aa: CSVGGGRGTGELFF
cdr3_nt: TGCAGCGTGGGGGGGGGAAGGGGCACCGGGGAGCTGTTTTTT

d_call: .
v_call: TRBV15
clone_size: .
j_call: TRBJ2-7
cdr3_length: 18
cdr3_aa: CATSRGLLGTREDYEQYF
cdr3_nt: TGTGCCACCAGCAGAGGGCTTTTGGGAACCAGGGAAGACTACGAGCAGTACTTC

d_call: .
v_call: TRBV2
clone_size: once
j_call: TRBJ1-1
cdr3_length: 13
cdr3_aa: CASSYRVNTEAFF
cdr3_nt: TGTGCCAGCAGCTACAGGGTGAACACTGAAGCTTTCTTT

d_call: TRBD1
v_call: TRBV2
clone_size: .
j_call: TRBJ2-2
cdr3_length: 13
cdr3_aa: CASSGTGVGELFF
cdr3_nt: TGTGCCAGCAGTGGGACAGGGGTCGGGGAGCTGTTTTTT

d_call: TRBD2
v_call: TRBV19
clone_size: .
j_call: TRBJ2-2
cdr3_length: 16
cdr3_aa: CASSTSGGRRTGELFF
cdr3_nt: TGTGCCAGTAGTACTAGCGGGGGACGACGAACCGGGGAGCTGTTTTTT

d_call: .
v_call: TRBV4-3
clone_size: .
j_call: TRBJ2-3
cdr3_length: 16
cdr3_aa: CASSQVARAATDTQYF
cdr3_nt: TGCGCCAGCAGCCAAGTGGCCAGGGCAGCCACAGATACGCAGTATTTT

d_call: TRBD1
v_call: TRBV2
clone_size: .
j_call: TRBJ1-6
cdr3_length: 14
cdr3_aa: CASSGTGLNSPLHF
cdr3_nt: TGTGCCAGCTCCGGGACAGGGCTTAATTCACCCCTCCACTTT

d_call: .
v_call: TRBV19
clone_size: .
j_call: TRBJ2-2
cdr3_length: 12
cdr3_aa: CASISRGGELFF
cdr3_nt: TGTGCCAGTATCAGTCGGGGCGGGGAGCTGTTTTTT

d_call: TRBD1
v_call: TRBV6-1
clone_size: .
j_call: TRBJ1-1
cdr3_length: 14
cdr3_aa: CASSQGQENTEAFF
cdr3_nt: TGTGCCAGCAGTCAGGGACAGGAAAACACTGAAGCTTTCTTT

d_call: .
v_call: TRBV18
clone_size: .
j_call: TRBJ2-1
cdr3_length: 15
cdr3_aa: CASSPFSLGRDGQFF
cdr3_nt: TGTGCCAGCTCACCATTTAGTTTGGGCCGGGATGGTCAGTTCTTC